Included here is one T cell receptor beta chain sequence, with context. TCRdb's table, derived via immunoSEQ multiplex PCR, lists solely in-frame clones and lacks some. The sample contains approximately 20,000 clones, 89% of which appear only once. The sample originates from a study of T cell changes during pregnancy in multiple sclerosis. Germline V gives CDR1 MNHNS, CDR2 SASEGT. The CDR3 is 14 residues long. V was pared by 9 bases and J by 8 bases, with 9 bases of the junction left unmatched. The sample consisted of CD8+ T cells from peripheral blood mononuclear cells, taken in the second trimester of pregnancy. V is TRBV6-1 and J is TRBJ1-6, with 8 bases fitting TRBD1. This TCR derives from a female donor in good health, enrolled as a control in a pregnancy study. The CDR3 here is CASVSGQGYSPLHF. In DNA, the CDR3 is TGTGCCAGTGTCTCTGGACAGGGCTATTCACCCCTCCACTTT.